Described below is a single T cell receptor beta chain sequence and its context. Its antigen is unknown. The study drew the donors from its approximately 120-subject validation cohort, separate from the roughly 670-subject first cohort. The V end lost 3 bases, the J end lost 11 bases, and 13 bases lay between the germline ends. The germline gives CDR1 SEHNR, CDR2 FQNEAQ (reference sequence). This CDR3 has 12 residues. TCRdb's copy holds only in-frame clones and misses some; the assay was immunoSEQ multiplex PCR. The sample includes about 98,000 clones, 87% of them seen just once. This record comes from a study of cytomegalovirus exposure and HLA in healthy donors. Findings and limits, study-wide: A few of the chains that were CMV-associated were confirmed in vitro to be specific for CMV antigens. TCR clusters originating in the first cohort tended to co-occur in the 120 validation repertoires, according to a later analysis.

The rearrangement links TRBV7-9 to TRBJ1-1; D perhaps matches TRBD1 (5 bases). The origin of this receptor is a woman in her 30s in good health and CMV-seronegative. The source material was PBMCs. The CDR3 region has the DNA TGTGCCAGCAGCTTCGTACAGGAGAGGGCTTTCTTT. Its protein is CASSFVQERAFF.